This entry lists 16 T cell receptor beta chains sequenced from one sample in a study of early T cells in non-severe SARS-CoV-2 infection. One entry per CDR3 protein results from TCRdb running MiXCR on the 5' RACE reads. The repertoire holds about 73,000 distinct CDR3 sequences, with roughly 13% as singletons. The source material was whole blood. The source of these receptors is an adult who was a healthcare worker with PCR-confirmed SARS-CoV-2 infection or an uninfected control (not recorded which).

This clonotype showed up many times. In DNA form, the CDR3 reads TGTGCCAGCAGTTTGACAGGTGAAGCCGCCGAGCAGTACTTC. Translation gives CASSLTGEAAEQYF. V usage is TRBV6-2 or TRBV6-3 and J usage is TRBJ2-7; D perhaps matches TRBD1 (6 bases). V lost 4 bases to trimming and J lost 6 bases, with 16 bases between them. Looked up from germline, CDR1 is MNHEY and CDR2 is SVGEGT. CDR3 length: 14 amino acids.

The chain recombines TRBV6-1 with TRBJ2-2; 9 positions match TRBD1. Germline V gives CDR1 MNHNS, CDR2 SASEGT. Trimming removed 5 bases from V and 5 bases from J; junction bases left unmatched: 6. This CDR3 spans 15 amino acids. The CDR3 DNA reads as TGTGCCAGCAGTTTCGGGACAGGGCGGACCGGGGAGCTGTTTTTT. Amino acid sequence: CASSFGTGRTGELFF.

This clonotype showed up just a few times. This chain links TRBV5-1 with TRBJ1-2; 11 bases agree with TRBD1. The CDR3 totals 16 residues. V lost 0 bases, J lost 6 bases, and 7 bases stayed unmatched. The V gene's germline CDR1 is SGHRS and CDR2 YFSETQ. The CDR3 loop is CASSLESDRGRNGYTF. The CDR3 nucleotides read TGCGCCAGCAGCTTGGAGTCGGACAGGGGGCGAAATGGCTACACCTTC. Together with reference TRBV5-1 and TRBJ1-2, the CDR3 gives the full variable domain: KAGVTQTPRYLIKTRGQQVTLSCSPISGHRSVSWYQQTPGQGLQFLFEYFSETQRNKGNFPGRFSGRQFSNSRSEMNVSTLELGDSALYLCASSLESDRGRNGYTFGSGTRLTVV.

This clonotype has just a few counts. The gene calls are TRBV29-1 and TRBJ2-5; 7 nucleotides match TRBD1. The CDR3 is 15 residues long. Germline assignment: CDR1 SQVTM and CDR2 ANQGSEA. V trimming: 5 bases; J trimming: 5 bases; junction bases outside the gene matches: 14. The CDR3 coding sequence is TGCAGCGTTAACCGACAGGGCCACTTTTCGGAGACCCAGTACTTC. Amino acid sequence: CSVNRQGHFSETQYF.

The chain joins TRBV7-9 to TRBJ2-2, with D perhaps TRBD2 (6 bases). Germline CDR1 reads SEHNR; CDR2 reads FQNEAQ (reference sequence). The length of the CDR3 is 15 residues. Trimming pared 2 bases from V and 7 bases from J, leaving 14 bases between. The CDR3 sequence: CASSLLGGLFGELFF. DNA for the CDR3: TGTGCCAGCAGCTTACTCGGAGGGTTATTCGGGGAGCTGTTTTTT.

This clonotype was observed a handful of times. V usage is TRBV5-1 and J usage is TRBJ2-5, with D unresolved. The CDR3 spans 13 residues. Germline loops: CDR1 SGHRS, CDR2 YFSETQ. Trimming shortened V by 0 bases and J by 4 bases, and 7 bases separated the two germline ends. The CDR3 coding sequence is TGCGCCAGCAGCTTGGAGGCTAGAGAGACCCAGTACTTC. Translated: CASSLEARETQYF.

This clonotype was counted only a few times. V is TRBV4-3 and J is TRBJ2-1; D is perhaps TRBD1 or TRBD2 (5 bases each). The V and J ends lost 0 bases and 0 bases respectively, with 12 bases between them. The CDR3 spans 17 residues. Per the germline V gene, CDR1 is LGHNA and CDR2 is YSLEER. In DNA, the CDR3 is TGCGCCAGCAGCCAAGATTCGGGGACCATCTCCTACAATGAGCAGTTCTTC. Its translation: CASSQDSGTISYNEQFF.

This clonotype was observed at least ten times. V gene TRBV2 combines with J gene TRBJ1-2; no reliable D call. Germline V gene data show CDR1 as SNHLY and CDR2 as FYNNEI. The CDR3 consists of 13 residues. The V gene lost 4 bases and the J gene lost 4 bases, with 10 bases spanning the gap. The CDR3 DNA follows: TGTGCCAGCAGTGTTCAGAGCCCCTATGGCTACACCTTC. Translation: CASSVQSPYGYTF.

J is TRBJ2-2 and V is TRBV27; D may be TRBD1 or TRBD2 (5 bases each). Between the trimmed V and J ends, which lost 4 bases and 4 bases, there was a span of 22 bases. Germline V lookup: CDR1 MNHEY, CDR2 SMNVEV (reference sequence). This CDR3 region has 18 residues. The CDR3 DNA follows: TGTGCCAGCAGTTGGGTCTCCGGGACCCTAGGGGCCACCGGGGAGCTGTTTTTT. Translation gives CASSWVSGTLGATGELFF.

V is TRBV20-1 and J is TRBJ2-3; 7 positions agree with TRBD2. The CDR3 runs 16 residues. With 1 base clipped from V and 5 bases from J, the junction kept 12 bases outside the gene matches. The germline V gene has CDR1 DFQATT and CDR2 SNEGSKA (reference sequence). The CDR3 region has the DNA TGCAGTGCTAGAGCGGCGTTCGAGCGGGGATTAGATACGCAGTATTTT. Amino acids: CSARAAFERGLDTQYF.

This clonotype was detected only a few times. The V and J genes are TRBV12-3 or TRBV12-4 and TRBJ1-5; 12 bases fit TRBD1. This CDR3 comprises 14 residues. Trimming cost V 6 bases and J 5 bases; bases outside gene matches: 2. The CDR3 nucleotides read TGTGCCAGCAGGGGGACAGGGGGCTATCAGCCCCAGCATTTT. Amino acid sequence: CASRGTGGYQPQHF.

CDR3 bases: TGTGCCAGCAGCCCCCTGGACAGATCGCTCACAGATACGCAGTATTTT. Translation: CASSPLDRSLTDTQYF. The V and J genes are TRBV7-9 and TRBJ2-3; weak D call: TRBD1 (6 bases). Germline V gives CDR1 SEHNR, CDR2 FQNEAQ (reference sequence). V shed 5 bases and J shed 2 bases, with 17 bases lying between them. The CDR3 length is 16 residues.

This clonotype was seen repeatedly, ten times or more. The chain carries TRBV20-1 and TRBJ2-3, with TRBD2 identical over 7 bases. Per the germline V gene, CDR1 is DFQATT and CDR2 is SNEGSKA (reference sequence). J lost 2 bases, V lost 4 bases, and 12 bases had no gene match. CDR3 length: 16 amino acids. In DNA, the CDR3 is TGCAGTGCTACTACCCTTGCTAGCGGCACCACAGATACGCAGTATTTT. Its protein product is CSATTLASGTTDTQYF.

This chain links TRBV28 with TRBJ2-7; D is unclear. The CDR3 is 12 residues long. Germline values: CDR1 MDHEN, CDR2 SYDVKM. Between the trimmed V and J ends, which lost 5 bases and 9 bases, there was a span of 14 bases. CDR3 bases: TGTGCCAGCAGTCCCGCCCCCGGAGTGCAGTACTTC. Translation: CASSPAPGVQYF.

This clonotype has more than one count but fewer than ten. The chain employs TRBV28 and TRBJ2-7; D is perhaps TRBD1 or TRBD2 (5 bases each). Trimming removed 3 bases at V and 7 bases at J, with 22 bases between. The germline CDR1 and CDR2 sequences are MDHEN and SYDVKM. The CDR3 consists of 16 residues. The CDR3: CASSFALTGTLGEQYF. DNA for the CDR3: TGTGCCAGCAGTTTTGCTTTGACGGGGACCCTAGGGGAGCAGTACTTC. The full variable domain, in which reference TRBV28 and TRBJ2-7 provide the parts outside the CDR3, is DVKVTQSSRYLVKRTGEKVFLECVQDMDHENMFWYRQDPGLGLRLIYFSYDVKMKEKGDIPEGYSVSREKKERFSLILESASTNQTSMYLCASSFALTGTLGEQYFGPGTRLTVT.

The gene calls are TRBV9 and TRBJ2-7; D is undetermined. Germline V CDR1 and CDR2: SGDLS, YYNGEE. Deletions cut 0 bases from V and 6 bases from J, with 1 base between. The CDR3 runs 10 residues. The CDR3 reads CASSVVEQYF. Here the CDR3 DNA reads TGTGCCAGCAGCGTAGTCGAGCAGTACTTC.